This TCR beta chain stems from a study of blood T cell repertoires in COVID-19. In the study overall: The United States, Italy and Spain provided the acute and convalescent COVID-19 samples. T cells, B-cell-depleted T cells, or PBMCs provided the cDNA or gDNA that served as material.

Germline assignment: CDR1 SNHLY and CDR2 FYNNEI. V was trimmed by 0 bases and J by 1 base, leaving 3 bases between them. CDR3 size: 13 residues. Participants spanned ages about 18 to 100 years and resided in 20 to 25 US areas. Cohorts were assigned according to the clinical history that participants reported. This clone came up a few times. Assay used: immunoSEQ multiplex PCR; TCRdb lists only in-frame clones, some missing. The table has a few hundred thousand clones, approximately 88% seen once. The chain employs TRBV2 and TRBJ1-1; no clear D gene. Sequenced sample: PBMCs or T cells enriched from blood (not recorded which). The receptor was derived from a woman in her thirties or forties with acute COVID-19. The CDR3 sequence: CASSEAANTEAFF. The DNA of the CDR3 is TGTGCCAGCAGTGAAGCAGCGAACACTGAAGCTTTCTTT.